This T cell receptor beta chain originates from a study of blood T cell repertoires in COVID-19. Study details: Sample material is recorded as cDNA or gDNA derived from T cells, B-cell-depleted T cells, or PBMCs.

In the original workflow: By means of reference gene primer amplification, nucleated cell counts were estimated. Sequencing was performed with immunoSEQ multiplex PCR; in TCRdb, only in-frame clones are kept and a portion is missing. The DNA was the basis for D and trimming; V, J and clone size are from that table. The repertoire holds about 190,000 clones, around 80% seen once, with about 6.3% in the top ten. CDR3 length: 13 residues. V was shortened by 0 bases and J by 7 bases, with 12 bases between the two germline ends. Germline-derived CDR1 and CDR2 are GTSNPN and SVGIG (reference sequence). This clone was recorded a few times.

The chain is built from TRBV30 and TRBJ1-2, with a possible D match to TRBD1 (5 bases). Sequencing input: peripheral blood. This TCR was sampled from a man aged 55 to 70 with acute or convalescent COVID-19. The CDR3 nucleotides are TGTGCCTGGAGTGTACAGGAGGGCGCTGGCTACACCTTC. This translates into CAWSVQEGAGYTF.